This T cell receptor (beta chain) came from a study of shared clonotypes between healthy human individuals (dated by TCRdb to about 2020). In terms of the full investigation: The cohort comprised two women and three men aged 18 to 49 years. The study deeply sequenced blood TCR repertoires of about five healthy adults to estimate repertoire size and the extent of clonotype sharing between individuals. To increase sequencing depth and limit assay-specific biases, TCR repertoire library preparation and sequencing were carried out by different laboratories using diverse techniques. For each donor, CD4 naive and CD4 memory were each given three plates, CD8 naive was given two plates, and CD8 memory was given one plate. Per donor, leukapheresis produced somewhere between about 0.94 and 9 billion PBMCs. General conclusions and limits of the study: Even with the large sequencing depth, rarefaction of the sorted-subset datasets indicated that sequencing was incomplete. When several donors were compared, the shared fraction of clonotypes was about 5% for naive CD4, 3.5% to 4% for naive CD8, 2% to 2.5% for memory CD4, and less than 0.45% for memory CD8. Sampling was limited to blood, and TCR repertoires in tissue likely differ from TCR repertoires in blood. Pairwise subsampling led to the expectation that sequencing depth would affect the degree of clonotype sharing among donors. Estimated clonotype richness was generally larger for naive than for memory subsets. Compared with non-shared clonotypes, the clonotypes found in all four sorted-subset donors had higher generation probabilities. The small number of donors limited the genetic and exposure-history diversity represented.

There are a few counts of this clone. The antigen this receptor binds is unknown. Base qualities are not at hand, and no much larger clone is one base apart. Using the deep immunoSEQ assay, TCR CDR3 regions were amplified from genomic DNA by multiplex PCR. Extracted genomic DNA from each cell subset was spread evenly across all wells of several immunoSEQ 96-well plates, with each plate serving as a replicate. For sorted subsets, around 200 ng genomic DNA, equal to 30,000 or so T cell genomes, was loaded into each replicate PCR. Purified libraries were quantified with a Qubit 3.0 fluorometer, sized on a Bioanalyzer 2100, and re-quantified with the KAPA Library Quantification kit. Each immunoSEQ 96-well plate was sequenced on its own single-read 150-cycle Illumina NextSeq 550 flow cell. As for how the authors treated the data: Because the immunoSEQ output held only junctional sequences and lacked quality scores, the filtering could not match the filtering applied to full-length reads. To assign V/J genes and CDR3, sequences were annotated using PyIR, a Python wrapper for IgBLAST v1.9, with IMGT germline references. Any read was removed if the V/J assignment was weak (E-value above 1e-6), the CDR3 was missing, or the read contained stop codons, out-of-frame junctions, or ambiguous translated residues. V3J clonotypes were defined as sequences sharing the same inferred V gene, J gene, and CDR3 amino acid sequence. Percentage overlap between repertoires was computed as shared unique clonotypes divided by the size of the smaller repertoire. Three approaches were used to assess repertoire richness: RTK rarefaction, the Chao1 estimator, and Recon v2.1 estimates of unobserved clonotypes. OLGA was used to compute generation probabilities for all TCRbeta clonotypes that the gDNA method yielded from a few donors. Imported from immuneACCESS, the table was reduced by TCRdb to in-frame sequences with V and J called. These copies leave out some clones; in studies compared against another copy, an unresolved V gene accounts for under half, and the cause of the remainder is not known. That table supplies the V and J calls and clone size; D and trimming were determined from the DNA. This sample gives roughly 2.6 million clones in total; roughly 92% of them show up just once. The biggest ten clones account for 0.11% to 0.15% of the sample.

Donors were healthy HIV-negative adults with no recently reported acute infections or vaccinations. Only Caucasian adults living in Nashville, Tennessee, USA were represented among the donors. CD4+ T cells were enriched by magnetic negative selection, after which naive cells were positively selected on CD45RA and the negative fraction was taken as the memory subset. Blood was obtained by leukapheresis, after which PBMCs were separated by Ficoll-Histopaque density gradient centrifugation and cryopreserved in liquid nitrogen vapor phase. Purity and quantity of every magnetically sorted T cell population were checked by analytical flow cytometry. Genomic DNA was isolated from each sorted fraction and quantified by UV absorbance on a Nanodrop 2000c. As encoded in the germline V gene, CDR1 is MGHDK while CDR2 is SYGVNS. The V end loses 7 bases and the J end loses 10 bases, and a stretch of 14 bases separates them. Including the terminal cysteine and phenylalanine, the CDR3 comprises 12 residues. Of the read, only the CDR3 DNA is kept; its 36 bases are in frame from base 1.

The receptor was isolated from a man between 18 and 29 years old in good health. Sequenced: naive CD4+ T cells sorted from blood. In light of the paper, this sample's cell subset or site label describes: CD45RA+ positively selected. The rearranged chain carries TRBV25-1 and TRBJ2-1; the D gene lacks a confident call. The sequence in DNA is TGTGCCAGCACCGGACCCCTCGGGGAGCAGTTCTTC. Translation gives CASTGPLGEQFF.